This paragraph covers one T cell receptor (beta chain) sequence. Per germline, CDR1 SEHNR and CDR2 FQNEAQ (reference sequence). This CDR3 has 14 amino acids. Unmatched junction bases numbered 7, after V lost 8 bases and J lost 4 bases. The investigators sampled blood at baseline, at cycle 4 day 1, and at cycle 7 day 1. The sample is drawn from a study of OX40 agonist ivuxolimab in advanced cancers. Whole-study context: Given to patients was ivuxolimab, an agonistic anti-OX40 (CD134) antibody.

TCRdb's table, derived via immunoSEQ multiplex PCR, lists solely in-frame clones and lacks some. Of roughly 91,000 clones in the sample, around 96% are singletons; the top ten hold approximately 2%. This material consisted of CD4+ or CD8+ T cells sorted from blood, taken in a trial of the OX40 agonist ivuxolimab. The TCR was taken from an adult with an advanced solid tumor such as melanoma, head and neck, liver or kidney cancer. This chain uses TRBV7-9 with TRBJ1-4; 7 bases are shared with TRBD1. The CDR3 reads CASSRTGINEKLFF. The CDR3 coding sequence is TGTGCCAGCTCCCGGACAGGCATTAATGAAAAACTGTTTTTT.